The sequence of this T cell receptor beta chain was determined in a study of control samples from healthy donors and cancer patients. V lost 10 bases and J lost 1, with 11 bases in between. The CDR3 is 13 residues long. The assay was immunoSEQ multiplex PCR, and TCRdb's table has in-frame clones only and misses some. The sample lists 200,000 or so clones; around 94% were seen once. This chain links TRBV12-3 or TRBV12-4 with TRBJ2-1; D could derive from TRBD1 or TRBD2 (5 bases each). Sequencing was carried out using blood. This clonotype originated in a man over 45 in good health. The CDR3 sequence is CATGQLSYNEQFF. CDR3 DNA: TGTGCCACGGGGCAATTATCCTACAATGAGCAGTTCTTC.